This entry lists 24 T cell receptor beta chains sequenced from one sample in a study of cytomegalovirus exposure and HLA in healthy donors. Primers: 60 Vbeta forward and 13 Jbeta reverse. Profiling relied on immunoSEQ multiplex PCR, and the TCRdb table lists in-frame clones only, not all of them. The sample consists of 72,000 or so clones, 78% of them appearing once. The sequencing sample was made of PBMCs. The receptors originated from a man aged 18 to 29 in good health and CMV-seropositive.

The rearrangement uses TRBV4-2 and TRBJ2-3; 12 nucleotides agree with TRBD2. CDR1 is LGHNA and CDR2 is YNFKEQ in the germline V gene. The CDR3 totals 18 residues. The junction had 8 bases not matched to a gene; V was cut back by 0 bases and J by 4 bases. The CDR3 DNA reads as TGTGCCAGCAGCCAAGATTTGACTAGCGGGAGAGGGGCAGATACGCAGTATTTT. Translation gives CASSQDLTSGRGADTQYF.

J is TRBJ1-2 and V is TRBV6-4, with unresolved D. This CDR3 region has 15 residues. In germline, CDR1 is MRHNA, CDR2 SNTAGT. Between the trimmed V and J ends, which lost 6 bases and 4 bases, there was a span of 18 bases. CDR3: CASSEGDGRAYGYTF. CDR3 in DNA: TGTGCCAGCAGCGAAGGTGACGGGAGAGCCTATGGCTACACCTTC.

As for this clone: Relative to the germline gene, one junction end is altered; a read error may explain this. The genes are TRBV19 and TRBJ1-5, with D unresolved. Germline CDR1 is LNHDA and CDR2 is SQIVND (reference sequence). The CDR3 spans 13 residues. CDR3 loop: CASSLEKGEPQHF. Here the CDR3 DNA reads TGTGCCAGTAGTCTAGAGAAGGGAGAGCCCCAGCATTTT.

This chain joins TRBV2 and TRBJ2-6; weak D call: TRBD1 (5 bases). Germline values: CDR1 SNHLY, CDR2 FYNNEI. The CDR3 covers 16 residues. The V end was cut by 6 bases, the J end by 4 bases, with 16 bases between. CDR3 sequence reads: CASRISQGGGANVLTF. The CDR3, as DNA: TGTGCCAGCAGGATAAGTCAGGGCGGAGGGGCCAACGTCCTGACTTTC.

With respect to this clone: Sequence at one end of the junction differs from germline and may be a read error. V gene TRBV10-3 combines with J gene TRBJ1-2; D possibly corresponds to TRBD1 (6 bases). This CDR3 is built from 16 residues. Germline V lookup: CDR1 ENHRY, CDR2 SYGVKD. The CDR3 region is CVISDPDGDIIYGYTF. The CDR3 DNA reads TGTGTCATCAGTGACCCAGACGGGGACATAATCTATGGCTACACCTTC.

The chain has TRBV29-1 and TRBJ1-6; 7 bases agree with TRBD1. In germline, CDR1 is SQVTM, CDR2 ANQGSEA. The CDR3 totals 13 residues. V lost 6 bases to trimming and J lost 7 bases; unmatched junction nucleotides: 6. CDR3 residues: CSVRQGRNSPLHF. The CDR3, as DNA: TGCAGCGTGCGACAGGGACGCAATTCACCCCTCCACTTT. The full variable domain, rest sourced from reference TRBV29-1 and TRBJ1-6, is SAVISQKPSRDICQRGTSLTIQCQVDSQVTMMFWYRQQPGQSLTLIATANQGSEATYESGFVIDKFPISRPNLTFSTLTVSNMSPEDSSIYLCSVRQGRNSPLHFGNGTRLTVT.

V gene TRBV19 combines with J gene TRBJ2-5; D is unresolved. The ends were cut back, 4 bases at V and 2 bases at J, with 8 bases in the middle. The CDR3 sequence is 13 residues long. Germline-derived CDR1 and CDR2 are LNHDA and SQIVND (reference sequence). CDR3 nucleotides: TGTGCCAGTAGTAGAGCCTTTCAAGAGACCCAGTACTTC. It translates to CASSRAFQETQYF.

The chain joins TRBV6-5 to TRBJ1-1; TRBD1 matches at 10 bases. The germline CDR1 and CDR2 sequences are MNHEY and SVGAGI. V dropped 8 bases and J dropped 4; count of bases not matched to a gene: 10. The CDR3 sequence is 15 residues long. Here the CDR3 reads CASLAPDRGLTEAFF. DNA of the CDR3: TGTGCCAGCTTGGCCCCCGACAGGGGGCTCACTGAAGCTTTCTTT.

The chain employs TRBV7-2 and TRBJ2-1; 7 nucleotides match TRBD2. V dropped 5 bases and J dropped 0; count of bases not matched to a gene: 1. The CDR3 covers 14 residues. Per germline, CDR1 SGHTA and CDR2 FQGNSA. CDR3 nucleotide sequence: TGTGCCAGCAGCGGGGACTACTCCTACAATGAGCAGTTCTTC. The encoded protein is CASSGDYSYNEQFF.

This chain uses TRBV5-1 with TRBJ1-2; no firm D call. V dropped 0 bases and J dropped 8 bases, with 8 bases sitting between them. Looked up from germline, CDR1 is SGHRS and CDR2 is YFSETQ. The CDR3 is made up of 12 amino acids. CDR3 region: CASSLATDGYTF. In DNA form, the CDR3 reads TGCGCCAGCAGCTTGGCTACAGACGGCTACACCTTC.

The chain has TRBV30 and TRBJ2-3; 7 bases align to TRBD2. CDR1 GTSNPN and CDR2 SVGIG come from the germline V gene (reference sequence). The J segment lost 4 bases and the V segment lost 5 bases, leaving 9 bases of the junction unmatched. This CDR3 spans 14 amino acids. CDR3 residues: CAWGEWEGSDTQYF. CDR3 nucleotide sequence: TGTGCCTGGGGTGAGTGGGAGGGTTCAGATACGCAGTATTTT.

In its sample, this clone was seen once. V and J are TRBV30 and TRBJ1-5, with no clear D. The length of the CDR3 is 17 residues. Germline V gene data show CDR1 as GTSNPN and CDR2 as SVGIG (reference sequence). V was pared by 2 bases and J by 0 bases, with 17 bases between. Here the CDR3 DNA reads TGTGCCTGGAGTTCGACTAACTCGACACTTAGCAATCAGCCCCAGCATTTT. Residues: CAWSSTNSTLSNQPQHF.

The gene calls are TRBV19 and TRBJ2-2, with D tentatively TRBD2 (5 bases). Per the germline V gene, CDR1 is LNHDA and CDR2 is SQIVND (reference sequence). The V gene lost 9 bases and the J gene lost 5 bases, with 16 bases spanning the gap. The CDR3 covers 14 residues. The CDR3 bases are TGTGCCAGCGCGACGGGGTTTTCGACCGGGGAGCTGTTTTTT. It is translated as CASATGFSTGELFF.

This chain connects TRBV28 to TRBJ2-3, with D possibly matching TRBD1 (7 bases). This CDR3 has 17 residues. Germline V gene data show CDR1 as MDHEN and CDR2 as SYDVKM. V was cut by 2 bases and J by 6 bases, with 21 bases left in between. DNA for the CDR3: TGTGCCAGCAGTTTAAATGGAGGGGGCTCTGGAGGTGATACGCAGTATTTT. The encoded protein is CASSLNGGGSGGDTQYF.

The chain uses TRBV29-1 and TRBJ2-7, with D unresolved. CDR3 length: 12 residues. Germline assignment: CDR1 SQVTM and CDR2 ANQGSEA. The V gene lost 1 base and the J gene lost 3 bases, with 7 bases spanning the gap. CDR3 nucleotides: TGCAGCGTTGAAGGCTTACACTACGAGCAGTACTTC. Translation: CSVEGLHYEQYF.

The rearrangement uses TRBV4-1 and TRBJ2-3, with no clear D. V was cut by 1 base and J by 4 bases, with 9 bases left in between. Germline loops: CDR1 MGHRA, CDR2 YSYEKL. This CDR3 has 14 amino acids. DNA for the CDR3: TGCGCCAGCAGCCAAGTCCTATCCTCAGATACGCAGTATTTT. Its protein product is CASSQVLSSDTQYF.

The chain combines TRBV7-6 with TRBJ2-3, with D possibly matching TRBD1 (5 bases). Trimming stripped 1 base from V and 0 bases from J, with 8 bases between. Germline CDR1 SGHVS, CDR2 FNYEAQ. The CDR3 covers 15 residues. The CDR3 protein is CASSLGQGSTDTQYF. The CDR3, as DNA: TGTGCCAGCAGCTTAGGGCAGGGAAGCACAGATACGCAGTATTTT. Complete variable domain (other parts from reference TRBV7-6 and TRBJ2-3): GAGVSQSPRYKVTKRGQDVALRCDPISGHVSLYWYRQALGQGPEFLTYFNYEAQQDKSGLPNDRFSAERPEGSISTLTIQRTEQRDSAMYRCASSLGQGSTDTQYFGPGTRLTVL.

V is TRBV6-5 and J is TRBJ1-5, with a possible D match to TRBD1 (5 bases). V was pared by 8 bases and J by 5 bases, with 19 bases between. Germline loops: CDR1 MNHEY, CDR2 SVGAGI. The CDR3 contains 15 residues. This CDR3 is CASAINGGLDQPQHF. CDR3 bases: TGTGCCAGCGCAATTAATGGGGGGTTAGATCAGCCCCAGCATTTT.

The rearrangement links TRBV30 to TRBJ1-2; a weak D match, TRBD1 (6 bases). Trimming took off 2 bases at V and 6 bases at J, with 19 bases between the two ends. The germline CDR1 and CDR2 sequences are GTSNPN and SVGIG (reference sequence). The CDR3 runs to 15 residues. CDR3 residues: CAWSKGTLTENGYTF. In nucleotides, the CDR3 is TGTGCCTGGAGTAAGGGGACACTTACAGAGAATGGCTACACCTTC.

In its sample, this clone was seen once. The V gene is TRBV2, the J gene TRBJ2-1; perhaps TRBD2 as D (6 bases). The CDR3 consists of 14 residues. Germline V gene sequence: CDR1 SNHLY, CDR2 FYNNEI. V lost 3 bases, J lost 6 bases, and 12 bases lay in between. The CDR3 nucleotides are TGTGCCAGCAGTGAGGGGGGAAGGGTCAATGAGCAGTTCTTC. Amino acid sequence: CASSEGGRVNEQFF.

The chain uses TRBV27 and TRBJ1-1, with D unresolved. Looked up from germline, CDR1 is MNHEY and CDR2 is SMNVEV (reference sequence). The CDR3 has 13 amino acids. V was trimmed by 6 bases and J by 1 base, leaving 9 bases between them. The CDR3 sequence: CASRIEWNTEAFF. The CDR3 DNA reads as TGTGCCAGCAGAATCGAGTGGAACACTGAAGCTTTCTTT.

This clone is a singleton in its sample. The chain employs TRBV25-1 and TRBJ2-3; D is possibly TRBD2 (6 bases). CDR1 MGHDK and CDR2 SYGVNS come from the germline V gene. V was shortened by 2 bases and J by 5 bases, with 17 bases between the two germline ends. This CDR3 contains 16 residues. The chain's CDR3 is CASSELREASVDTQYF. Here the CDR3 DNA reads TGTGCCAGCAGTGAACTGCGGGAAGCTAGTGTAGATACGCAGTATTTT.

CDR3 region: CASSPRDRVLFHQPQHF. CDR3 coding DNA: TGCGCCAGCAGTCCCCGGGACAGGGTCCTATTCCATCAGCCCCAGCATTTT. The J gene is TRBJ1-5, the V gene TRBV23-1; 9 nucleotides align to TRBD1. TRBV23-1 is designated an ORF whose function remains uncertain. With V trimmed by 4 bases and J by 5 bases, 12 bases remained unmatched. CDR3 length: 17 amino acids.

The chain is built from TRBV30 and TRBJ1-2, with D hard to call. CDR3 length equals 13 residues. CDR1 GTSNPN and CDR2 SVGIG come from the germline V gene (reference sequence). V was cut by 0 bases and J by 8 bases, with 13 bases left in between. CDR3 loop: CAWSVTWSRGYTF. CDR3 DNA sequence: TGTGCCTGGAGTGTAACGTGGTCGCGAGGCTACACCTTC.